This T cell receptor beta chain was recovered during a study of CD8+ T cells in alopecia areata. Sequencing relied on a cDNA template that was reverse transcribed from extracted RNA. TCRdb's table, derived via immunoSEQ multiplex PCR, lists solely in-frame clones and lacks some. The sample shows 110,000 to 150,000 clones, about 60% of them seen only once. A FACSAria was used to sort CD4+ and CD8+ T cells. These cells came from PBMCs. Study observations and caveats: Normal scalp had lower clonality than lesional scalp, with alopecia totalis/universalis lesions showing this most strongly. Against the mouse data, patients shared TCRs less clearly, possibly for HLA reasons.

Notes on this clone: Antigen unknown.

This CDR3 has 11 amino acids. From germline, CDR1 is SQVTM and CDR2 ANQGSEA. The V end lost 6 bases, the J end lost 1 base, and 6 bases lay between the germline ends. This rearrangement joins TRBV29-1 to TRBJ1-1; D perhaps matches TRBD1 (6 bases). The sample was CD4+ T cells sorted from blood, taken at week 0. This sequence was found in a human donor with alopecia areata. The DNA for the CDR3 is TGCAGCGTGGGGGCGAACACTGAAGCTTTCTTT. Its protein is CSVGANTEAFF.